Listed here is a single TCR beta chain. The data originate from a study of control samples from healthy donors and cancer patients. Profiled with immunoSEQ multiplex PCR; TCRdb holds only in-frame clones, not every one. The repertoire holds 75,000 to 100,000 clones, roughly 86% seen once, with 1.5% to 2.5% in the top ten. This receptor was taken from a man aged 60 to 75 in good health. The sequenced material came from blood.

CDR3 amino acids: CSVGSPSYNEQFF. The CDR3 DNA reads as TGCAGCGTTGGGAGTCCCTCCTACAATGAGCAGTTCTTC. The chain has TRBV29-1 and TRBJ2-1; D uncertain. The V end lost 4 bases, the J end lost 0 bases, and 7 bases lay between the germline ends. This CDR3 comprises 13 residues. CDR1 SQVTM and CDR2 ANQGSEA come from the germline V gene.